This TCR beta chain was identified in a study of OX40 agonist ivuxolimab in advanced cancers. Turning to the study itself: Patients in dose escalation had liver, melanoma, kidney or head and neck cancers. Findings and limits, study-wide: Which antigen the expanded peripheral T cells recognized is unknown. Expanded clones belonging to CD8+ T cells outnumbered, on average, those of CD4+.

Note on this clone: Its specificity is unknown.

The V gene's germline CDR1 is MNHEY and CDR2 SMNVEV (reference sequence). J was trimmed by 2 bases and V by 4 bases; bases with no gene match: 10. The CDR3 is 17 amino acids. Profiled with immunoSEQ multiplex PCR; TCRdb holds only in-frame clones, not every one. Here the sample spans 55,000 to 60,000 clones, over 90% being singletons. This rearrangement joins TRBV27 to TRBJ1-2; 10 bases line up with TRBD1. The TCR sequence derives from an adult with an advanced solid tumor such as melanoma, head and neck, liver or kidney cancer. The sample here was CD4+ or CD8+ T cells sorted from blood, taken in a trial of the OX40 agonist ivuxolimab. The CDR3 DNA follows: TGTGCCAGCAGTTCCATAACCGGGACAGGGGCAAACTATGGCTACACCTTC. Amino acids: CASSSITGTGANYGYTF.